This record looks at one T cell receptor beta chain sequence and its context. This entry is derived from a study of blood T cell repertoires in COVID-19. The assay was immunoSEQ multiplex PCR, and TCRdb's table has in-frame clones only and misses some. Of a few hundred thousand clones in the sample, approximately 82% were seen once. The clonotype originates from a middle-aged man who had recovered from COVID-19. Sample: PBMCs or T cells enriched from blood (not recorded which).

The CDR3 spells CASSMWGQGKSAFF. Written as DNA, the CDR3 is TGTGCCAGTAGTATGTGGGGGCAGGGGAAGAGCGCTTTCTTT. The chain recombines TRBV19 with TRBJ1-1, with D maybe TRBD1 (6 bases). The CDR3 consists of 14 residues. Trimming removed 3 bases from V and 11 bases from J, with 19 bases in between. Germline CDR1 reads LNHDA; CDR2 reads SQIVND (reference sequence).